The 20 T cell receptor beta chains given below trace back to one sample, sequenced in a study of glioma-infiltrating T cells. Amplification of TCR alpha and beta CDR3 regions from RNA used iRepertoire nested multiplex PCR. MiXCR, applied by TCRdb to the multiplex PCR reads, yields one record per CDR3 protein. The sample lists 300,000 to 400,000 distinct CDR3 sequences, around 45% occurring once. Material: glioma tissue, nonneoplastic brain tissue, or PBMCs (not recorded which). All receptors come from a human donor with low-grade glioma or glioblastoma, undergoing nonglioma brain surgery, or in good health (not recorded which).

There are many counts of this clonotype. The V call is TRBV15, the J call TRBJ1-3; unclear D gene. This CDR3 region has 14 residues. Germline V CDR1 and CDR2: LNHNV, YYDKDF (reference sequence). The ends were cut back, 1 base at V and 0 bases at J, with 4 bases in the middle. CDR3 nucleotide sequence: TGTGCCACCAGCAGAGTTGGCTCTGGAAACACCATATATTTT. Its translation is CATSRVGSGNTIYF.

This clonotype was seen only a few times. The chain joins TRBV20-1 to TRBJ2-4, with D uncertain. The germline V gene encodes CDR1 DFQATT and CDR2 SNEGSKA (reference sequence). The CDR3 extends over 15 amino acids. V was trimmed by 3 bases and J by 1 base, leaving 13 bases between them. Here the CDR3 DNA reads TGCAGTGCTAGCCACCCTTCAGGTGCCAAAAACATTCAGTACTTC. Encoded protein: CSASHPSGAKNIQYF.

The sample holds many counts of this clonotype. V is TRBV6-2 or TRBV6-3 and J is TRBJ1-1; D gene uncertain. From germline, CDR1 is MNHEY and CDR2 SVGEGT. The CDR3 runs 15 residues. Trimming removed 2 bases from V and 2 bases from J, with 12 bases in between. CDR3 nucleotides: TGTGCCAGCAGTTACAACCGGGGTGCCAACACTGAAGCTTTCTTT. Its translation: CASSYNRGANTEAFF.

The chain couples TRBV6-2 or TRBV6-3 to TRBJ2-7; D call uncertain. V shed 6 bases and J shed 2 bases, with 17 bases lying between them. Germline V CDR1 and CDR2: MNHEY, SVGEGT. This CDR3 region has 15 residues. The CDR3 DNA reads TGTGCCAGCAGCTCCACCCACAGATACGCCTACGAGCAGTACTTC. It codes for CASSSTHRYAYEQYF.

As regards this clonotype: One end of the junction varies from germline; a read error may be responsible. This chain joins TRBV7-9 and TRBJ1-2; 9 nucleotides agree with TRBD1. The CDR3 has 16 residues. Germline V gene sequence: CDR1 SEHNR, CDR2 FQNEAQ (reference sequence). CDR3 nucleotide sequence: TGTGCCAGCAACTTAGATGACAGGGGGTATCACTATGGCTACACCTTC. Translated: CASNLDDRGYHYGYTF.

On this clonotype itself: A clone one base away is much larger, so this may be a read error. This sequence joins TRBV15 and TRBJ1-6; D not certain. This CDR3 has 15 residues. Per the germline V gene, CDR1 is LNHNV and CDR2 is YYDKDF (reference sequence). The V gene lost 1 base and the J gene lost 6 bases, with 10 bases spanning the gap. CDR3 amino acids: CATSRAWGCNSPLHF. The CDR3 DNA reads as TGTGCCACCAGCAGAGCGTGGGGTTGTAATTCACCCCTCCACTTT.

As to this clonotype: The conserved phenylalanine or tryptophan normally closing the CDR3 is absent here, so this likely arose from a read error. J is TRBJ2-2 and V is TRBV27; 9 nucleotides line up with TRBD2. The CDR3 spans 14 residues. Trimming took 8 bases from V and 3 from J; bases not matched to a gene: 4. Germline lookup yields CDR1 MNHEY and CDR2 SMNVEV (reference sequence). The CDR3 here is CASRVAGDTGELFL. Written as DNA, the CDR3 is TGTGCCAGCCGTGTAGCGGGAGACACCGGGGAGCTGTTTCTT.

This clonotype was recorded once. The chain links TRBV7-2 to TRBJ2-2; the match to TRBD2 covers 11 bases. Trimming removed 6 bases from V and 9 bases from J; junction bases left unmatched: 9. The CDR3 extends over 15 amino acids. CDR1 and CDR2 from the germline V gene are SGHTA and FQGNSA. As DNA, the CDR3 is TGTGCCAGCAGGACTATAGCGGGAGGGACCTGGGAGCTGTTTTTT. Translated: CASRTIAGGTWELFF.

This clonotype has a handful of counts. The CDR3 here is CATSDLWVNEQFF. The CDR3 DNA is TGTGCCACCAGTGATTTATGGGTCAATGAGCAGTTCTTC. This rearrangement joins TRBV24-1 to TRBJ2-1, with no clear D. There are 13 residues in the CDR3. Germline V gene sequence: CDR1 KGHDR, CDR2 SFDVKD. V lost 1 base, J lost 6 bases, and 6 bases lay in between.

The chain joins TRBV7-3 to TRBJ2-3, with 8 bases that match TRBD1. V shed 4 bases and J 4 bases; nucleotides not matched to a gene: 10. Per the germline V gene, CDR1 is SGHTA and CDR2 is FQGTGA. This CDR3 contains 16 residues. The CDR3 DNA is TGTGCCAGCAGCTCTGGACAGGGAGTCTCAGCAGATACGCAGTATTTT. Protein: CASSSGQGVSADTQYF. Full variable domain (outside the CDR3, taken from reference TRBV7-3 and TRBJ2-3): GAGVSQTPSNKVTEKGKYVELRCDPISGHTALYWYRQSLGQGPEFLIYFQGTGAADDSGLPNDRFFAVRPEGSVSTLKIQRTERGDSAVYLCASSSGQGVSADTQYFGPGTRLTVL.

As concerns this clonotype: This sequence may be a read error, since a much larger clone differs from it by one base. CDR3 in amino acids: CSARETGSLSYQQYF. CDR3 in DNA: TGCAGTGCTAGGGAGACAGGGAGCCTCTCCTACCAGCAGTACTTC. This sequence joins TRBV20-1 and TRBJ2-7; 7 bases match TRBD1. Germline V gene sequence: CDR1 DFQATT, CDR2 SNEGSKA (reference sequence). CDR3 size: 15 residues.

This clonotype occurred a few times. V gene TRBV27 combines with J gene TRBJ2-7; possibly TRBD1 or TRBD2 for D (5 bases each). CDR1 and CDR2 (germline): MNHEY, SMNVEV (reference sequence). The CDR3 totals 17 residues. Deletions cut 3 bases from V and 7 bases from J, with 25 bases between. The CDR3 protein is CASSFAHFRDAVGEQYF. The CDR3 nucleotides are TGTGCCAGCAGTTTCGCTCACTTCCGGGACGCCGTTGGGGAGCAGTACTTC.

This clonotype showed up just a few times. The chain links TRBV28 to TRBJ1-1, with D possibly being TRBD1 (6 bases). The CDR3 length is 14 residues. Germline values: CDR1 MDHEN, CDR2 SYDVKM. V was cut by 5 bases and J by 5 bases, with 15 bases left in between. In DNA, the CDR3 is TGTGCCAGCAGTCCGGTGGGGGGCCGGACTGAAGCTTTCTTT. It codes for CASSPVGGRTEAFF.

As for this clonotype: At one boundary the junction diverges from the germline segment, which might be a read error. J is TRBJ1-1 and V is TRBV27; no clear D gene. Germline V CDR1 and CDR2: MNHEY, SMNVEV (reference sequence). The CDR3 covers 13 residues. CDR3 residues: CASILGRNTEAFF. The CDR3 coding sequence is TGTGCCAGCATTTTAGGCAGGAACACTGAAGCTTTCTTT.

The V gene is TRBV6-6, the J gene TRBJ2-1; 8 positions agree with TRBD1. The CDR3 has 15 amino acids. Germline V gene lookup returns CDR1 MNHNY and CDR2 SVGAGI (reference sequence). V shed 2 bases, J shed 7 bases, and the junction held 7 bases outside the gene matches. The chain's CDR3 is CASSYEGQGYNEQFF. CDR3 coding DNA: TGTGCCAGCAGTTACGAAGGACAGGGCTATAATGAGCAGTTCTTC.

This clonotype has only a few counts. The rearrangement links TRBV20-1 to TRBJ2-7; possibly TRBD1 for D (6 bases). The V end lost 3 bases, the J end lost 3 bases, and 12 bases lay between the germline ends. The CDR3 is 13 amino acids. Looked up from germline, CDR1 is DFQATT and CDR2 is SNEGSKA (reference sequence). CDR3 nucleotide sequence: TGCAGTGCTAGGCCTGTGGACAGCTACGAGCAGTACTTC. Amino acid sequence: CSARPVDSYEQYF.

In regard to this clonotype: No conserved phenylalanine or tryptophan is present at the end of the CDR3, so a read error is the likely explanation. The chain links TRBV20-1 to TRBJ2-3, with D possibly matching TRBD1 (5 bases). Looked up from germline, CDR1 is DFQATT and CDR2 is SNEGSKA (reference sequence). Trimming pared 6 bases from V and 4 bases from J, leaving 17 bases between. The CDR3 runs 14 residues. The CDR3 DNA follows: TGCAGTGCAACGACAGTGATTCGGGCAGATACGCAGTATTCT. Amino acid sequence: CSATTVIRADTQYS.

This chain joins TRBV29-1 and TRBJ2-7, with 7 bases matching TRBD2. The germline gives CDR1 SQVTM, CDR2 ANQGSEA. J lost 6 bases, V lost 3 bases, and 8 bases had no gene match. The CDR3 consists of 13 residues. The CDR3 loop is CSVDRAGAGEQYF. Written as DNA, the CDR3 is TGCAGCGTTGACAGGGCGGGAGCCGGCGAGCAGTACTTC.

As for this clonotype: A read error may be the cause here, since a much bigger clone is one base away. The J gene is TRBJ2-3, the V gene TRBV15; D gene unclear. Trimming pared 0 bases from V and 4 bases from J, leaving 17 bases between. The germline V gene encodes CDR1 LNHNV and CDR2 YYDKDF (reference sequence). This CDR3 has 17 amino acids. The CDR3 here is CATSREARALAADTQYF. The CDR3, as DNA: TGTGCCACCAGCAGAGAAGCAAGGGCTCTTGCGGCAGATACGCAGTATTTT.

The chain combines TRBV10-3 with TRBJ2-5; TRBD1 agrees at 7 bases. The CDR3 has 12 residues. Germline V CDR1 and CDR2: ENHRY, SYGVKD. The ends lost 8 bases at V and 5 bases at J; junction bases unmatched: 5. Here the CDR3 reads CAIRDRGETQYF. The CDR3 DNA reads as TGTGCCATCCGGGACAGAGGGGAGACCCAGTACTTC.